The text below deals with one TCR beta chain. Here immunoSEQ multiplex PCR was the method, and the copy in TCRdb shows in-frame clones only, minus some. Among about 41,000 clones listed, about 81% were seen once. The sample belongs to a study of OX40 agonist ivuxolimab in advanced cancers. CDR3 length: 16 amino acids. V shed 3 bases and J 5 bases; nucleotides not matched to a gene: 13. Per the germline V gene, CDR1 is SGHVS and CDR2 is FNYEAQ. The specimen was CD4+ or CD8+ T cells sorted from blood, collected in a trial of the OX40 agonist ivuxolimab. V is TRBV7-6 and J is TRBJ2-7, with 7 bases lining up with TRBD2. This clonotype was sampled from an adult with an advanced solid tumor such as melanoma, head and neck, liver or kidney cancer. The CDR3 sequence is CASSLWKSASGNEQYF. CDR3 in DNA: TGTGCCAGCAGCTTGTGGAAGTCGGCTAGCGGCAACGAGCAGTACTTC. The whole variable domain, filled in from reference TRBV7-6 and TRBJ2-7, reads GAGVSQSPRYKVTKRGQDVALRCDPISGHVSLYWYRQALGQGPEFLTYFNYEAQQDKSGLPNDRFSAERPEGSISTLTIQRTEQRDSAMYRCASSLWKSASGNEQYFGPGTRLTVT.